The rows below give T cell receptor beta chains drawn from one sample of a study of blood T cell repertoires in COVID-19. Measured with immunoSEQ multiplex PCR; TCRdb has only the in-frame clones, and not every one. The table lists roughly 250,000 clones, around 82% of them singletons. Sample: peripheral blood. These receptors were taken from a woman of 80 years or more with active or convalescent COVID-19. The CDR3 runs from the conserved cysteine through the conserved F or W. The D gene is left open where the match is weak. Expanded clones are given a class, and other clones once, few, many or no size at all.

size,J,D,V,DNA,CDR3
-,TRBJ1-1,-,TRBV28,TGTGCCAGCAGTTTACGGCGGGAGGCTTTCTTT,CASSLRREAFF
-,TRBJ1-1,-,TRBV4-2,TGTGCCAGCAGCCAAGAAGTATATCTGAGTGGCACTGAAGCTTTCTTT,CASSQEVYLSGTEAFF
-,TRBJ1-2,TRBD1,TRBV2,TGTGCCAGCAGTGCGGGACAGGGTAATGGCTACACCTTC,CASSAGQGNGYTF
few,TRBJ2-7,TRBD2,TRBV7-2,TGTGCCAGCAGCTTAGATGGGACTAGCGGATTCTACGAGCAGTACTTC,CASSLDGTSGFYEQYF
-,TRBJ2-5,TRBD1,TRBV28,TGTGCCAGCAGCATACAGGGGTATCAAGAGACCCAGTACTTC,CASSIQGYQETQYF
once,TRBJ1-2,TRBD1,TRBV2,TGTGCCAGCAGTGTAAAACAGGGGAACTATGGCTACACCTTC,CASSVKQGNYGYTF
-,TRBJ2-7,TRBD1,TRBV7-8,TGTGCCAGCAGCCAGACGACAGGGGGTGGGGAGCAGTACTTC,CASSQTTGGGEQYF
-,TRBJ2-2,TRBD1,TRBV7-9,TGTGCCAGCAGCCCAGATCCCGGGACAGGGTCCGGGGAGCTGTTTTTT,CASSPDPGTGSGELFF
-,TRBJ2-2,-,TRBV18,TGTGCCAGCTCACCCTCCGGGGAGCTGTTTTTT,CASSPSGELFF
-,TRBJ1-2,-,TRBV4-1,TGCGCCAGCAGCCATGGGGGGGCGAGTAGCTATGGCTACACCTTC,CASSHGGASSYGYTF
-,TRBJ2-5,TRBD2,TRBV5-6,TGTGCCAGCAGCTTACGCGCCGGGAGGGGTGAGACCCAGTACTTC,CASSLRAGRGETQYF
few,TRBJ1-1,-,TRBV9,TGTGCCAGCAGCGTAGCAAGGGGCACTGAAGCTTTCTTT,CASSVARGTEAFF
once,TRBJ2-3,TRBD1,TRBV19,TGTGCCAGTAGGGGTCAATGGGGACAGGGGACGGATACGCAGTATTTT,CASRGQWGQGTDTQYF
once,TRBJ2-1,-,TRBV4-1,TGCGCCAGCAGCAGACAGGCAAACTCCTACAATGAGCAGTTCTTC,CASSRQANSYNEQFF
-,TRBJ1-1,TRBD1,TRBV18,TGTGCCAGCTCCACGACCGACAGGGGCGCTGAAGCTTTCTTT,CASSTTDRGAEAFF
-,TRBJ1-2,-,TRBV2,TGTGCCAGCAGTAAATGGGGGCAGGTTGGCTATGGCTACACCTTC,CASSKWGQVGYGYTF
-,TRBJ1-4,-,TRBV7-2,TGTGCCAGCAGCTTAGATTTTAGGGGGATGGGGGAAAAACTGTTTTTT,CASSLDFRGMGEKLFF
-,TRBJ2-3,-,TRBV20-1,TGCAGTGCTAGTAGGCAGGGTAGTACAGATACGCAGTATTTT,CSASRQGSTDTQYF
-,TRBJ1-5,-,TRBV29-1,TGCAGCGTTGGAGGACACAGCAATCAGCCCCAGCATTTT,CSVGGHSNQPQHF
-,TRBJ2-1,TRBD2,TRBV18,TGTGCCAGCTCACCACCGACTAGCGATTACAATGAGCAGTTCTTC,CASSPPTSDYNEQFF
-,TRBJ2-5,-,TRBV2,TGTGCCACCCTAGGGGCGTTACAAGAGACCCAGTACTTC,CATLGALQETQYF
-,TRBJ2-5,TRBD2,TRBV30,TGTGCCTGGAGTGAGAGGCTAGCGGGGGGAGAGACCCAGTACTTC,CAWSERLAGGETQYF
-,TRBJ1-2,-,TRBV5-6,TGTGCCAGCAGCTTGGTTGCAGGGTCTGGCTACACCTTC,CASSLVAGSGYTF
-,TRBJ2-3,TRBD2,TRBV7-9,TGTGCCAGCAGCTTACCCTTCACGTCTCTAGCGGTGACAGATACGCAGTATTTT,CASSLPFTSLAVTDTQYF
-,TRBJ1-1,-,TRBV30,TGTGGCGGGGAGAACACTGAAGCTTTCTTT,CGGENTEAFF
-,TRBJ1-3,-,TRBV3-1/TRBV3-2,TGTGCCAGCAGCCATTCAGTCGGAAACACCATATATTTT,CASSHSVGNTIYF
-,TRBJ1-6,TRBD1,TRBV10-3,TGTGCCACCCAAGGGGACAGGGGGACTTCACCCCTCCACTTT,CATQGDRGTSPLHF
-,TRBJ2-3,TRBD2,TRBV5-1,TGCGCCAGCAGCCCATCCTGGACTAGCGGGGGAACAGATACGCAGTATTTT,CASSPSWTSGGTDTQYF
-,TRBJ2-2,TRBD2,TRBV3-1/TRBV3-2,TGTGCCAGCAGCCAAGAAACTAGCGGGAGCTTCTCCGGGGAGCTGTTTTTT,CASSQETSGSFSGELFF
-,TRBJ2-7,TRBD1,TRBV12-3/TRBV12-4,TGTGCCAGCAGTAGCAGGGGGAACGAGCAGTACTTC,CASSSRGNEQYF
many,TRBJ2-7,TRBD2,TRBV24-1,TGTGCCACCAGTGCTAGCGGGAGGGCCAACGAGCAGTACTTC,CATSASGRANEQYF
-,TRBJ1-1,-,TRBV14,TGTGCCAGCAGCCATTACGGAACTATGGGCAGACAGGCTAGAAACACTGAAGCTTTCTTT,CASSHYGTMGRQARNTEAFF
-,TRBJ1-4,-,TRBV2,TGTGCCAGCAGTGAGGGGGGGGCTGGGAATGAAAAACTGTTTTTT,CASSEGGAGNEKLFF
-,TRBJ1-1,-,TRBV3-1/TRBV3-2,TGTGCCAGCAGCCAAGACAGGGCCACTGAAGCTTTCTTT,CASSQDRATEAFF
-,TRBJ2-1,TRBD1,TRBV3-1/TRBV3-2,TGTGCCAGCAGCCAATTAATTGGGACAGGGGCTGAGCAGTTCTTC,CASSQLIGTGAEQFF
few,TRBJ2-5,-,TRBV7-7,TGTGCTAGCAGCTTAAATCAGGTGCAGGGGGGAAAGACCCAGTACTTC,CASSLNQVQGGKTQYF
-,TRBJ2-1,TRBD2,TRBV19,TGTGCCAGTAGTCCCCTAGCGGGGGGGAAGTTCTTC,CASSPLAGGKFF
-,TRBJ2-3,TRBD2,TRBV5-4,TGTGCCAGCAGCCATGTAGCGGGAGGGCACGATACGCAGTATTTT,CASSHVAGGHDTQYF
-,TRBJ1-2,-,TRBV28,TGTGCCAGCGGACGGGACACTGGGGGCTACACCTTC,CASGRDTGGYTF
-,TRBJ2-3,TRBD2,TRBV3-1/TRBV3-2,TGTGCCAGCAGCCACCGATCGGGGGGAGGCACAGATACGCAGTATTTT,CASSHRSGGGTDTQYF
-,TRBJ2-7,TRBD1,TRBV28,TGTGCCAGCAGTTCCCCGGGACAGGGTTACGAGCAGTACTTC,CASSSPGQGYEQYF
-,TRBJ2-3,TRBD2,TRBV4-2,TGTGCCAGCAGCCAAGATCGACTAGCGGGGGCCTCTTCAGGGCAGTATTTT,CASSQDRLAGASSGQYF
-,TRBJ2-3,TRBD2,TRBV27,TGTGCCAGCAGTTTTGACCTGTCGGCTAGCGGGAGGGCCGGGGAAGATACGCAGTATTTT,CASSFDLSASGRAGEDTQYF
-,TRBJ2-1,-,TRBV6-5,TGTGCCAGCAGTTACCGGGGGGCGCGGCAGTTCTTC,CASSYRGARQFF
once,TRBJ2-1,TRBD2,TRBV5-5,TGTGCCAGCAGCTTGGAGGGGACTAGCCACAATGAGCAGTTCTTC,CASSLEGTSHNEQFF
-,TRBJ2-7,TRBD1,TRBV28,TGTGCCAGCAGGAGTGGACAGGGAGTCCCTAACGAGCAGTACTTC,CASRSGQGVPNEQYF
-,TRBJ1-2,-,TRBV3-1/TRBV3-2,TGTGCCAGCAGCCAAGATAGTTCGGGAATGGGCTACACCTTC,CASSQDSSGMGYTF
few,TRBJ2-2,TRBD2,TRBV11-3,TGTGCCAGCAGCAAGCGGGAATACGGGGAGCTGTTTTTT,CASSKREYGELFF
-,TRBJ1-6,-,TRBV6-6,TGTGCCAGCAGGACGGGGAAGAATTCACCCCTCCACTTT,CASRTGKNSPLHF
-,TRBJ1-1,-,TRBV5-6,TGTGCCAGCAGCTTTGTACGGGGGACCACTGAAGCTTTCTTT,CASSFVRGTTEAFF
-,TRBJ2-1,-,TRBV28,TGTGCCAGCAGTTTCGGAGTAGCTCTCAATGAGCAGTTCTTC,CASSFGVALNEQFF
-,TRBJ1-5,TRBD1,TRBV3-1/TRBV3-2,TGTGCCAGCAGCCAAGGGGACAGGGGGCAGGTCCAGCCCCAGCATTTT,CASSQGDRGQVQPQHF
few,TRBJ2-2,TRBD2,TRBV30,TGTGCCAGCCAGGGGAGCGGGGGGGCCAACGGGGAGCTGTTTTTT,CASQGSGGANGELFF